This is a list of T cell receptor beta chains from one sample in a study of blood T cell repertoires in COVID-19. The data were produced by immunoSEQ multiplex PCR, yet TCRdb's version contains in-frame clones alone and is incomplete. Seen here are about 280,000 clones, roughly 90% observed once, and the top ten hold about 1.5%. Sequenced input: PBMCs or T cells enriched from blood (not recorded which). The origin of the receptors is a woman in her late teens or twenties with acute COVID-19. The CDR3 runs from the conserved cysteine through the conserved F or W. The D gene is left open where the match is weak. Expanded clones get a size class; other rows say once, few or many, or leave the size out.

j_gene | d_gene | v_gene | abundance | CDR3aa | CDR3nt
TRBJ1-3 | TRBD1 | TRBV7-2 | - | CASSLDRGRGNTIYF | TGTGCCAGCAGCTTAGACAGGGGGCGGGGAAACACCATATATTTT
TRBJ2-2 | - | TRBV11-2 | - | CASSLVLAVGGTGELFF | TGTGCCAGCAGCTTAGTGTTGGCGGTGGGAGGCACCGGGGAGCTGTTTTTT
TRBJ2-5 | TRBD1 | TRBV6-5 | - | CASSPLSRGLETQYF | TGTGCCAGCAGTCCCCTTTCTAGGGGGCTTGAGACCCAGTACTTC
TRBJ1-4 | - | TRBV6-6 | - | CASSYRTSGEKLFF | TGTGCCAGCAGTTACAGGACAAGTGGTGAAAAACTGTTTTTT
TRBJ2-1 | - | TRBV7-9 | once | CASSLQRGTYNEQFF | TGTGCCAGCAGCCTGCAGCGAGGAACCTACAATGAGCAGTTCTTC
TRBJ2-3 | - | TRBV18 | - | CASSPEAGGGTDTQYF | TGTGCCAGCTCACCAGAGGCAGGAGGGGGCACAGATACGCAGTATTTT
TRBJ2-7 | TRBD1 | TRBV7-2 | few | CASSLGWTGAYEQYF | TGTGCCAGCAGCTTAGGATGGACAGGGGCCTACGAGCAGTACTTC
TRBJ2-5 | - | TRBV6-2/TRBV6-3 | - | CASSAFGHQETQYF | TGTGCCAGCAGTGCTTTTGGCCATCAAGAGACCCAGTACTTC
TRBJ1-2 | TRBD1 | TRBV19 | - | CASSTYPGDSYGYTF | TGTGCCAGTAGTACGTACCCAGGGGACAGTTATGGCTACACCTTC
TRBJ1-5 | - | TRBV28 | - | CASSLGGVRQGQPQHF | TGTGCCAGCAGTTTAGGTGGGGTACGCCAGGGTCAGCCCCAGCATTTT
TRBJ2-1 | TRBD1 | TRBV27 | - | CASSLRTPGQGSEQFF | TGTGCCAGCAGTCTACGAACTCCGGGACAGGGTTCTGAGCAGTTCTTC
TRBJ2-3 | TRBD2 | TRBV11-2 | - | CASSLDSSGIDTQYF | TGTGCCAGCAGCTTAGATTCTAGCGGGATCGATACGCAGTATTTT
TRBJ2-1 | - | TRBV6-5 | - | CASSYLGDNEQFF | TGTGCCAGCAGTTATCTAGGTGACAATGAGCAGTTCTTC
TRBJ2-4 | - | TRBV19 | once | CASSIGLKTFIQYF | TGTGCCAGTAGTATCGGACTAAAGACTTTCATTCAGTACTTC
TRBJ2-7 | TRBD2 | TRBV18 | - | CASSPPTSGSLYEQYF | TGTGCCAGCTCACCACCGACTAGCGGGAGCCTCTACGAGCAGTACTTC
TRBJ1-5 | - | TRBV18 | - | CASSPRGGNSNQPQHF | TGTGCCAGCTCACCACGGGGAGGGAATAGCAATCAGCCCCAGCATTTT
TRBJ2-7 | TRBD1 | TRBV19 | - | CASSPGTGASYEQYF | TGTGCCAGTAGTCCCGGGACAGGGGCGTCCTACGAGCAGTACTTC
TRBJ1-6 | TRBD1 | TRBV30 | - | CAWRLDRASSYNSPLHF | TGTGCCTGGAGGTTGGACAGGGCAAGCTCCTATAATTCACCCCTCCACTTT
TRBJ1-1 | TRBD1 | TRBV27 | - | CASSPRGGGDTEAFF | TGTGCCAGCAGTCCTCGAGGGGGCGGGGACACTGAAGCTTTCTTT
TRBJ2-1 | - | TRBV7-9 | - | CASSHWYNEQFF | TGTGCCAGCAGCCACTGGTACAATGAGCAGTTCTTC
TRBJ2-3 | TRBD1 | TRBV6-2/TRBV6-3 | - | CASSYSPPGQGTDTQYF | TGTGCCAGCAGTTACTCTCCCCCGGGACAGGGCACAGATACGCAGTATTTT
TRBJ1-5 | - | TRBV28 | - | CATKGGTTNQPQHF | TGTGCCACAAAGGGGGGGACCACCAATCAGCCCCAGCATTTT
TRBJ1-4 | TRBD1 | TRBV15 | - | CATSRVRGTGGFGEKLFF | TGTGCCACCAGCAGAGTGCGGGGAACAGGGGGCTTTGGAGAAAAACTGTTTTTT
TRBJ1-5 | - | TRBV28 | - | CASSLIGEDNQPQHF | TGTGCCAGCAGTTTAATAGGGGAGGACAATCAGCCCCAGCATTTT
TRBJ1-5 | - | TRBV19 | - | CASSETGYSNQPQHF | TGTGCCAGTAGTGAGACAGGCTATAGCAATCAGCCCCAGCATTTT
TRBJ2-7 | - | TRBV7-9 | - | CASSLGLRTELFSYEQYF | TGTGCCAGCAGCTTAGGGCTGAGGACAGAACTCTTCTCCTACGAGCAGTACTTC
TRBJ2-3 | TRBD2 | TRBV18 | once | CASSPLPPGGSSLLRDTQYF | TGTGCCAGCTCACCACTCCCACCGGGGGGGTCTAGCTTGTTGAGGGATACGCAGTATTTT
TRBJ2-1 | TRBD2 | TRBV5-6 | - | CASSGTSGSQSEQFF | TGTGCCAGCTCCGGGACTAGCGGGAGTCAGAGTGAGCAGTTCTTC
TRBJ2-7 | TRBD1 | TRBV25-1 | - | CASSEKQGDPYEQYF | TGTGCCAGCAGTGAAAAACAGGGGGACCCCTACGAGCAGTACTTC
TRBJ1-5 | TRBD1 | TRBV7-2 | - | CASSSQGTGNQPQHF | TGTGCCAGCAGCTCCCAAGGGACAGGAAATCAGCCCCAGCATTTT
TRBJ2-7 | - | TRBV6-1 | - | CASSEFGGLNEQYF | TGTGCCAGCAGTGAATTTGGAGGGCTCAACGAGCAGTACTTC
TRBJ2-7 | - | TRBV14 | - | CASSQVSREQYF | TGTGCCAGCAGCCAAGTTTCGCGGGAGCAGTACTTC
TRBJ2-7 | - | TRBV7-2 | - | CASSSGTSYEQYF | TGTGCCAGCAGCTCCGGGACTTCCTACGAGCAGTACTTC
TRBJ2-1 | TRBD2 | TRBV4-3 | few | CASSQGTSVYNEQFF | TGCGCCAGCAGCCAAGGGACTAGCGTTTACAATGAGCAGTTCTTC
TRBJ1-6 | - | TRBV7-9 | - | CASSFRENSPLHF | TGTGCCAGCAGCTTCAGGGAAAATTCACCCCTCCACTTT
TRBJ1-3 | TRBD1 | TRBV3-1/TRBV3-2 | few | CASSQYRGPGNTIYF | TGTGCCAGCAGCCAATACAGGGGCCCTGGAAACACCATATATTTT
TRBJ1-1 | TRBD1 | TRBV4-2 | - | CASSQVTGQGKNTEAFF | TGTGCCAGCAGCCAGGTGACAGGACAGGGAAAGAACACTGAAGCTTTCTTT
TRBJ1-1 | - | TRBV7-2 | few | CASSLAGGFQAFF | TGTGCCAGCAGCTTAGCGGGGGGATTTCAAGCTTTCTTT
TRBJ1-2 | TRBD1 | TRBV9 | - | CASSVAYRGPYGYTF | TGTGCCAGCAGCGTAGCATACAGGGGGCCCTATGGCTACACCTTC
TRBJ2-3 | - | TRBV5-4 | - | CASSPGLATDTQYF | TGTGCCAGCAGCCCGGGACTCGCCACAGATACGCAGTATTTT
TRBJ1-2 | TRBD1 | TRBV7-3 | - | CASSLTGVDGYTF | TGTGCCAGCAGCTTGACAGGGGTTGATGGCTACACCTTC
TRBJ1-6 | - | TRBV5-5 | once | CASSLRQNNSPLHF | TGTGCCAGCAGCTTACGTCAGAATAATTCACCCCTCCACTTT
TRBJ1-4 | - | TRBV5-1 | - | CASSRGLAEEKLFF | TGCGCCAGCAGCCGCGGGTTGGCGGAGGAAAAACTGTTTTTT
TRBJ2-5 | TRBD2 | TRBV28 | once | CASSFPEGREGQETQYF | TGTGCCAGCAGTTTCCCCGAGGGGCGGGAGGGGCAAGAGACCCAGTACTTC
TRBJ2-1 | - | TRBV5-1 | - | CASSLGVLWEREQFF | TGCGCCAGCAGCTTGGGGGTCTTATGGGAGCGGGAGCAGTTCTTC
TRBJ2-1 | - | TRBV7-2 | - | CASGQYVTNEQFF | TGTGCAAGCGGCCAATACGTAACCAATGAGCAGTTCTTC
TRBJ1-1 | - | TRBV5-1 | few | CASSLARGGVTEAFF | TGCGCCAGCAGCTTGGCCAGGGGAGGGGTCACTGAAGCTTTCTTT
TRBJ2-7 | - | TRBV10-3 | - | CAIFKTTGFSYEQYF | TGTGCCATCTTTAAGACTACAGGGTTCTCCTACGAGCAGTACTTC
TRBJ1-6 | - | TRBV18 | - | CASTNRVQGSNSPLHF | TGTGCCAGCACCAACAGGGTCCAGGGATCGAATTCACCCCTCCACTTT
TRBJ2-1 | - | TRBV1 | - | CTSSQAASGSNEQFF | TGCACCAGCAGCCAAGCTGCTAGCGGGAGTAATGAGCAGTTCTTC